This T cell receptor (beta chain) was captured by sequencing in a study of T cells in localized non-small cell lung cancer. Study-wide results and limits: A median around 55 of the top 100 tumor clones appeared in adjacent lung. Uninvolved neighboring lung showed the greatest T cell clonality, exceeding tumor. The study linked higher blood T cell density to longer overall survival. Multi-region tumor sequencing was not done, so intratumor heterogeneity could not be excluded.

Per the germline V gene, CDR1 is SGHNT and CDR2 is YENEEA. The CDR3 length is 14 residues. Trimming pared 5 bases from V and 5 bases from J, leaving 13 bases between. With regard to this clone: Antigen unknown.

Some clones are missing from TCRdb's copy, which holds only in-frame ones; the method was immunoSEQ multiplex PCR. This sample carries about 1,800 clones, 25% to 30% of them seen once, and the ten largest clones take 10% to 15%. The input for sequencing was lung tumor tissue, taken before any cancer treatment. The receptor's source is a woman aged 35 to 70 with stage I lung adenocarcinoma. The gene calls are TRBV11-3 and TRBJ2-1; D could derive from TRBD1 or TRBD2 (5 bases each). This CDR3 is CASSPGAVNNEQFF. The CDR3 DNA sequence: TGTGCCAGCAGCCCCGGGGCAGTTAACAATGAGCAGTTCTTC.